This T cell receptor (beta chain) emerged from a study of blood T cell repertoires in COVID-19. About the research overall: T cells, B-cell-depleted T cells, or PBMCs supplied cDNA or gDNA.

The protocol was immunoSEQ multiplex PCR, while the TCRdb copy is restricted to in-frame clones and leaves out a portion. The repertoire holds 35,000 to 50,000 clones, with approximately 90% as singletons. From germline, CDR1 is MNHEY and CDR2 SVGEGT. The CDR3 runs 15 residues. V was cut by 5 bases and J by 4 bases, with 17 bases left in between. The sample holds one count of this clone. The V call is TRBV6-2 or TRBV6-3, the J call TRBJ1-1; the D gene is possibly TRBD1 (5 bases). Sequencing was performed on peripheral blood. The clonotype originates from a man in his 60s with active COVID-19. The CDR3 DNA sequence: TGTGCCAGCAGTAACGCTCAGGGTCGAGCCACTGAAGCTTTCTTT. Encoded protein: CASSNAQGRATEAFF.